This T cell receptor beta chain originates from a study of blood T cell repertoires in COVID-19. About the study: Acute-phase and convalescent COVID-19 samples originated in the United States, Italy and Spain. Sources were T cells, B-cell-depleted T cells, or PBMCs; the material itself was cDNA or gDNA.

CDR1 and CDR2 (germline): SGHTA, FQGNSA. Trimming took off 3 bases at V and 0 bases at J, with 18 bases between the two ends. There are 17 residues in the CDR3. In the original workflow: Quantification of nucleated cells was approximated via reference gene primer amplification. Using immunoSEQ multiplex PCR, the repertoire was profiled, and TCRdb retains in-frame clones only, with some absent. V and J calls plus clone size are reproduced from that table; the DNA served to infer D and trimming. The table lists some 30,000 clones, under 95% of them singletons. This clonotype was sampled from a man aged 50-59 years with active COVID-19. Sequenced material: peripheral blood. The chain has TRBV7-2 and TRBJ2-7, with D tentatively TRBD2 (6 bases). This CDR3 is CASSFRGIGAISYEQYF. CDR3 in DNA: TGTGCCAGCAGCTTTCGGGGGATAGGGGCGATCTCCTACGAGCAGTACTTC.